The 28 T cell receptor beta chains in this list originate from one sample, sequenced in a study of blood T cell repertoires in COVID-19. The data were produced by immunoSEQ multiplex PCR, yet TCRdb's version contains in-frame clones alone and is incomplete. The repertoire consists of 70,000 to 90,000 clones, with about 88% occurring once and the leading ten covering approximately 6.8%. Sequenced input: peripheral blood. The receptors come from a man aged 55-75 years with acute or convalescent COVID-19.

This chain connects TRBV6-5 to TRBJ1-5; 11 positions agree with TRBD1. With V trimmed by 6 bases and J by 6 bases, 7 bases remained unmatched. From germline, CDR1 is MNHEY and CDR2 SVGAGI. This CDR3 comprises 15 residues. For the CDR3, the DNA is TGTGCCAGCAGCTCGGACAGGGGGCGCGGTCAGCCCCAGCATTTT. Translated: CASSSDRGRGQPQHF.

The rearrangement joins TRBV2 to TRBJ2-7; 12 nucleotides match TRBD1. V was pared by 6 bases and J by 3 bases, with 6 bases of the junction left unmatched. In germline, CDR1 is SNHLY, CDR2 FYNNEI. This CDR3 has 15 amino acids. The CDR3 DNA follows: TGTGCCAGCAGGGCGGGACAGGGGGCTGTCTACGAGCAGTACTTC. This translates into CASRAGQGAVYEQYF.

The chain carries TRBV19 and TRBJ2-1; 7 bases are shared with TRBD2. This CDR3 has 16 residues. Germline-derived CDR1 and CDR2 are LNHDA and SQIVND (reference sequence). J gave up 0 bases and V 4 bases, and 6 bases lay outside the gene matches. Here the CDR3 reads CASSTPSGSSYNEQFF. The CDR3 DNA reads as TGTGCCAGTAGTACTCCTAGCGGAAGCTCCTACAATGAGCAGTTCTTC.

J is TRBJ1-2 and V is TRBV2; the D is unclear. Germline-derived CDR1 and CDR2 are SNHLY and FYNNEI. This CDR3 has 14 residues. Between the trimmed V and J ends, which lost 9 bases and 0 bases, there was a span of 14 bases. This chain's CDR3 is CAREANHANYGYTF. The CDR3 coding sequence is TGTGCCAGGGAGGCCAATCACGCTAACTATGGCTACACCTTC.

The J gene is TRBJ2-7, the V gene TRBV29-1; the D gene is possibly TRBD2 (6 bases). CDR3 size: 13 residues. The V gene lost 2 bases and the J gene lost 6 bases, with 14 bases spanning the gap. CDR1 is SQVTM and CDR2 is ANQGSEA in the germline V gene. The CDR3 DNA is TGCAGCGTTGAATTGTGGGGGGTGGTCGAGCAGTACTTC. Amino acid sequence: CSVELWGVVEQYF.

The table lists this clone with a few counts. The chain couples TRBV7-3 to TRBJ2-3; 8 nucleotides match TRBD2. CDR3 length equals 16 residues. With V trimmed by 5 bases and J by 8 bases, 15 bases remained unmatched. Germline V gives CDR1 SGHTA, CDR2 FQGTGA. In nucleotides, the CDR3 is TGTGCCAGCAGCCCGGGGGACGGACTAGCTCGGGGTACGCAGTATTTT. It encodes CASSPGDGLARGTQYF.

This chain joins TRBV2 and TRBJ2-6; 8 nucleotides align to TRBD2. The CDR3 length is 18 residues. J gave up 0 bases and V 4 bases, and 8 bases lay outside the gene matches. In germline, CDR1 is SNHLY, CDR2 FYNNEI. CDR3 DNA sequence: TGTGCCAGCAGTGGAACTAGCGGACGATTCTCTGGGGCCAACGTCCTGACTTTC. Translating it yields CASSGTSGRFSGANVLTF. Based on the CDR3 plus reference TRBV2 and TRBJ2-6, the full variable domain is EPEVTQTPSHQVTQMGQEVILRCVPISNHLYFYWYRQILGQKVEFLVSFYNNEISEKSEIFDDQFSVERPDGSNFTLKIRSTKLEDSAMYFCASSGTSGRFSGANVLTFGAGSRLTVL.

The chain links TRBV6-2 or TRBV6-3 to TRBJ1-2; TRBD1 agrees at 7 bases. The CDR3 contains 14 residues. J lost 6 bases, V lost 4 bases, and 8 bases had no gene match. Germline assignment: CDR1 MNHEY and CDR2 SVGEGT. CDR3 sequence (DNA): TGTGCCAGCAGTTCAAGACGGACAGGCCATGGCTACACCTTC. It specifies CASSSRRTGHGYTF.

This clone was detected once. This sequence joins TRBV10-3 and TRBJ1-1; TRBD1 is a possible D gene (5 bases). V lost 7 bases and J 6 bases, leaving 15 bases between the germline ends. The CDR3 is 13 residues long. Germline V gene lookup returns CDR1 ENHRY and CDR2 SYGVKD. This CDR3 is CAIMGEERSEAFF. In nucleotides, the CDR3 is TGTGCCATCATGGGGGAGGAGCGGTCTGAAGCTTTCTTT.

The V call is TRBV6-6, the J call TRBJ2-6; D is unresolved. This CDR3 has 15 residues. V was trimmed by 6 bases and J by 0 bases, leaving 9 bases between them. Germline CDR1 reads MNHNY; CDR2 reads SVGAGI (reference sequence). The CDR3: CASRPTGSGANVLTF. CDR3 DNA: TGTGCCAGCAGACCCACGGGCTCTGGGGCCAACGTCCTGACTTTC.

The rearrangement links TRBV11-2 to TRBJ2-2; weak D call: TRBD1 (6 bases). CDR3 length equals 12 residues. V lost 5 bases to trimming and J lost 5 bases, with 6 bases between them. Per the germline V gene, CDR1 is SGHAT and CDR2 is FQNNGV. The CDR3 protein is CASSQGTGELFF. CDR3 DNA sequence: TGTGCCAGCAGCCAGGGGACCGGGGAGCTGTTTTTT. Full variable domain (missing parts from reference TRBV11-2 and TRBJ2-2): EAGVAQSPRYKIIEKRQSVAFWCNPISGHATLYWYQQILGQGPKLLIQFQNNGVVDDSQLPKDRFSAERLKGVDSTLKIQPAKLEDSAVYLCASSQGTGELFFGEGSRLTVL.

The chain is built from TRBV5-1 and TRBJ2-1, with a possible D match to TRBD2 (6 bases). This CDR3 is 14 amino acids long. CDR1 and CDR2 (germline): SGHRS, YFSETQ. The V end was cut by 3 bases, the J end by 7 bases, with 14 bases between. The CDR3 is CASSWSAGSNEQFF. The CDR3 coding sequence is TGCGCCAGCAGCTGGTCCGCGGGGTCTAATGAGCAGTTCTTC.

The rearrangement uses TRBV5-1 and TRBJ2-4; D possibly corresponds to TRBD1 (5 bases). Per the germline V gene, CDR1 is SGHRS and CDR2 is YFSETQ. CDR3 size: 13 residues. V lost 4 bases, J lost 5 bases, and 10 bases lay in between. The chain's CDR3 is CASSLPTENIQYF. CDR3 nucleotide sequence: TGCGCCAGCAGCCTGCCGACAGAAAACATTCAGTACTTC.

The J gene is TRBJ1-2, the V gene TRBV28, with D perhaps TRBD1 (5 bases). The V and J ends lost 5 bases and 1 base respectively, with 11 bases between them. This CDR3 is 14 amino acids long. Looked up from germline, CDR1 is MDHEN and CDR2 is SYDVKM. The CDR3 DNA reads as TGTGCCAGCAGTGTCGGCACAGGTAACTATGGCTACACCTTC. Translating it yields CASSVGTGNYGYTF.

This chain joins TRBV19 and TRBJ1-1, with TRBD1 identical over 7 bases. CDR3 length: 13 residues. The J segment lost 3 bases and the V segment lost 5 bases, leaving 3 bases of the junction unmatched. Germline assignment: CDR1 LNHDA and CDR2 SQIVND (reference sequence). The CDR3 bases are TGTGCCAGTAGTCCAGGGGGATACACTGAAGCTTTCTTT. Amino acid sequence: CASSPGGYTEAFF.

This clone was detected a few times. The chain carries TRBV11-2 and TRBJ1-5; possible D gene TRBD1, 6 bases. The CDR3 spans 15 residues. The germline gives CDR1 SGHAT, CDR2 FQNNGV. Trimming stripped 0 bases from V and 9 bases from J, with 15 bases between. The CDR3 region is CASSLDGGQIGPQHF. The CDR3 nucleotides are TGTGCCAGCAGCTTAGACGGGGGGCAAATAGGGCCCCAGCATTTT.

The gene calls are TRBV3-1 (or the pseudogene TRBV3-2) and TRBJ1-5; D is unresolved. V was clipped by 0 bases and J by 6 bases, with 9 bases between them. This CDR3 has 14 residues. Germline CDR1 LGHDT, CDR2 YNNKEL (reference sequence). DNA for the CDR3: TGTGCCAGCAGCCAAGATTCCTCCGGTCAGCCCCAGCATTTT. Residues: CASSQDSSGQPQHF.

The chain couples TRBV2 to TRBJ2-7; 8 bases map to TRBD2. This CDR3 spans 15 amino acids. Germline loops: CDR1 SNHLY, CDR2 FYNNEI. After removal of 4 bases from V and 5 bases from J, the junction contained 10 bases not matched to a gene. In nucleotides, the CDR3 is TGTGCCAGCAGTGGTGGTGGCGGGAGGATAAACGAGCAGTACTTC. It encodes CASSGGGGRINEQYF.

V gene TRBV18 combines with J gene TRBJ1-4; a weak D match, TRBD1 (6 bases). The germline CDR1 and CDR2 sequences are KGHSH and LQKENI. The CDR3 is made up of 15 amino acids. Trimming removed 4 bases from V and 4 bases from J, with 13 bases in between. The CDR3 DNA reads TGTGCCAGCTCACTTGGAACAGGGTTTAATGAAAAACTGTTTTTT. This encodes CASSLGTGFNEKLFF.

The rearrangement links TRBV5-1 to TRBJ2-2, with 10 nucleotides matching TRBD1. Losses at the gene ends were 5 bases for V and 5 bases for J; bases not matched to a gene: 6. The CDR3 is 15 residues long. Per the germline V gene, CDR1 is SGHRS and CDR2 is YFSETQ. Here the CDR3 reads CASSLTGGFTGELFF. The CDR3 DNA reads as TGCGCCAGCAGTCTGACAGGGGGCTTTACCGGGGAGCTGTTTTTT.

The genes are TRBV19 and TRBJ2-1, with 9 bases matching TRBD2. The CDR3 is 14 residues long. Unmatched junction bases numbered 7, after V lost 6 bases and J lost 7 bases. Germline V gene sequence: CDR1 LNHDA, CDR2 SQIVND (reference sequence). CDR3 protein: CASRASGVWNEQFF. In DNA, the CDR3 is TGTGCCAGTAGGGCTAGCGGGGTTTGGAATGAGCAGTTCTTC.

The CDR3 region has the DNA TGTGCCAGCAGCACCCTGGGCGGGGGAGCCCCTCGAGAGACCCAGTACTTC. Translating it yields CASSTLGGGAPRETQYF. The chain recombines TRBV7-2 with TRBJ2-5, with TRBD2 identical over 7 bases. The germline gives CDR1 SGHTA, CDR2 FQGNSA. The CDR3 totals 17 residues. With 5 bases clipped from V and 4 bases from J, the junction kept 16 bases outside the gene matches.

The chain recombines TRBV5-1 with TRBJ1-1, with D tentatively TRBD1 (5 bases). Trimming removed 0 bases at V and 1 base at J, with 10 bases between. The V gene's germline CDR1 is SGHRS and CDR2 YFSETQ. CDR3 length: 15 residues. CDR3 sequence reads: CASSLAVGQNTEAFF. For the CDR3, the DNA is TGCGCCAGCAGCTTGGCGGTGGGGCAGAACACTGAAGCTTTCTTT. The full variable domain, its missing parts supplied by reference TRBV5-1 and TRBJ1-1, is KAGVTQTPRYLIKTRGQQVTLSCSPISGHRSVSWYQQTPGQGLQFLFEYFSETQRNKGNFPGRFSGRQFSNSRSEMNVSTLELGDSALYLCASSLAVGQNTEAFFGQGTRLTVV.

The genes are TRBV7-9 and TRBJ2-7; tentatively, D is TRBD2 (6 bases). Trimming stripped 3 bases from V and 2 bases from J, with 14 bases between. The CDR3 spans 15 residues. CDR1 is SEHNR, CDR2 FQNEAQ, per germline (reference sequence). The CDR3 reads CASSFSSAFTYEQYF. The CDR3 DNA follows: TGTGCCAGCAGCTTCTCTAGCGCCTTCACCTACGAGCAGTACTTC. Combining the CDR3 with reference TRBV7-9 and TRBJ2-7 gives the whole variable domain DTGVSQNPRHKITKRGQNVTFRCDPISEHNRLYWYRQTLGQGPEFLTYFQNEAQLEKSRLLSDRFSAERPKGSFSTLEIQRTEQGDSAMYLCASSFSSAFTYEQYFGPGTRLTVT.

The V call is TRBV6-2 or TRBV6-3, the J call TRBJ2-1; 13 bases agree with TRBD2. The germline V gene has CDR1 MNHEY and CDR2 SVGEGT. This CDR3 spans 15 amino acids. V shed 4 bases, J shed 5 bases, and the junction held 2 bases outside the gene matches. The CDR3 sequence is CASSSGLAGNNEQFF. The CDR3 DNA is TGTGCCAGCAGTTCGGGACTAGCGGGAAACAATGAGCAGTTCTTC.

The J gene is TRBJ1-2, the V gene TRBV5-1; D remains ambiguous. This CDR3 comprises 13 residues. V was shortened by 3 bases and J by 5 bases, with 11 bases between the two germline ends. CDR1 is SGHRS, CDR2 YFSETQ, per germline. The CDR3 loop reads CASSSSSGYGYTF. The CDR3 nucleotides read TGCGCCAGCAGCTCATCCTCGGGGTATGGCTACACCTTC.

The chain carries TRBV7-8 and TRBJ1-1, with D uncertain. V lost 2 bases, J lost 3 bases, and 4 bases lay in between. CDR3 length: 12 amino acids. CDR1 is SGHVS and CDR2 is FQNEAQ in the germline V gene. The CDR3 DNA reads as TGTGCCAGCAGCTTATCTTACACTGAAGCTTTCTTT. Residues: CASSLSYTEAFF. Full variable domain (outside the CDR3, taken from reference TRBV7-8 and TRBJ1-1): GAGVSQSPRYKVAKRGQDVALRCDPISGHVSLFWYQQALGQGPEFLTYFQNEAQLDKSGLPSDRFFAERPEGSVSTLKIQRTQQEDSAVYLCASSLSYTEAFFGQGTRLTVV.

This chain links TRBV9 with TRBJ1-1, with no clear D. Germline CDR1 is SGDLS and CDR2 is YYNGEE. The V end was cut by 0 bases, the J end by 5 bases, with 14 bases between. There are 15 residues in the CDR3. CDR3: CASSVDIGDFTEAFF. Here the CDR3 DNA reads TGTGCCAGCAGCGTAGATATCGGAGATTTTACTGAAGCTTTCTTT.